Listed here is a single TCR beta chain. Its antigen is still unknown. Qualities for individual bases were not recorded, and no much larger clone is one base off. This specimen comes from a study of blood T cell repertoires in COVID-19 (dated by TCRdb to 2020 to 2022). Notes on the research overall: Collaborator samples came from the United States, Italy and Spain and covered acute and convalescent phases of COVID-19. The prospective study material was composed of cDNA or gDNA derived from T cells, B-cell-depleted T cells, or PBMCs. Subjects who had been exposed to COVID-19, were actively infected with it, or had recovered from it provided the deeply sampled blood TCRbeta repertoires that made up the dataset. A freely available public database, intended as a resource for researchers studying the immune response to SARS-CoV-2, is where the repertoires were released. Samples came from the ongoing ImmuneRACE study (first 160 participants) plus 1,254 subjects from 6 global collaborators. The sample metadata nearly always contained a de-identified subject ID, COVID-19 status, age in years and sex. Where available, HLA class I and class II types were taken from metadata supplied by the sample provider and were not determined by assay-based typing. General conclusions and limits of the study: How much clinical and demographic metadata was included differed by source and by participant, and the metadata was provided uncurated.

One collaborating source in Seattle enrolled patients while the patients were actively infected and followed the patients over time throughout the course of disease. Each collaborating institution followed its own protocols to collect whole blood in K2EDTA tubes. Collaborator samples were shipped for TCRbeta analysis as frozen whole blood, isolated PBMCs, or DNA extracted from either sample type. CDR1 LNHDA and CDR2 SQIVND were looked up in the germline V gene (reference sequence). The CDR3 runs 15 amino acids, cysteine and phenylalanine included. Only CDR3 DNA is held: 45 bases, read in frame from base 1. V trim: 7 bases; J trim: 3 bases; unmatched bases: 7. TCRbeta CDR3 regions were amplified from genomic DNA using the immunoSEQ Assay, a bias-controlled multiplex PCR. The paper's data handling went like this. The number of nucleated cells in each sample was estimated by amplification of reference gene primers within the assay. Sequence reads were collapsed and filtered to measure the absolute abundance of every unique TCRbeta CDR3 rearrangement. Productive Simpson clonality was computed per sample as the square root of Simpson's diversity index over productive rearrangements. TCRdb provides this immuneACCESS table in a form limited to in-frame rearrangements. Some clones are lacking; in checked studies, under half of them reflect an unresolved V gene, and why the rest are absent is not known. D and trimming come from the DNA, and the V and J calls and clone size come from that table. Across this sample there are almost 65,000 clones, with 80% to 90% seen only once. The ten largest account for 43% of the sample.

Here the chain combines TRBV19 and TRBJ2-2, and TRBD2 matches 8 of the central bases. The receptor was derived from a woman in her sixties or seventies with COVID-19, enrolled during active disease. Sequencing input: peripheral blood. The CDR3 amino acid sequence is: CASTPGGRYTGELFF. The DNA sequence is as follows: TGTGCCAGTACCCCGGGGGGGAGGTACACCGGGGAGCTGTTTTTT.